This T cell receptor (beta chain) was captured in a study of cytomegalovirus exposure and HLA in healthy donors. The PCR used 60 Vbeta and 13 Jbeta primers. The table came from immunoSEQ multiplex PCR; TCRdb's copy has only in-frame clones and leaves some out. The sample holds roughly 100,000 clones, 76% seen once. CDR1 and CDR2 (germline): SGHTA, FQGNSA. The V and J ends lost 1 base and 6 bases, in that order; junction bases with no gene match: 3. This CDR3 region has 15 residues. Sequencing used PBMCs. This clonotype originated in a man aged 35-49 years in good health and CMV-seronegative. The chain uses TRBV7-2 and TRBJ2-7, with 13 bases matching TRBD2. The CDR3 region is CASSLVLAGGLEQYF. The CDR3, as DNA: TGTGCCAGCAGCTTAGTACTAGCGGGAGGGCTCGAGCAGTACTTC.